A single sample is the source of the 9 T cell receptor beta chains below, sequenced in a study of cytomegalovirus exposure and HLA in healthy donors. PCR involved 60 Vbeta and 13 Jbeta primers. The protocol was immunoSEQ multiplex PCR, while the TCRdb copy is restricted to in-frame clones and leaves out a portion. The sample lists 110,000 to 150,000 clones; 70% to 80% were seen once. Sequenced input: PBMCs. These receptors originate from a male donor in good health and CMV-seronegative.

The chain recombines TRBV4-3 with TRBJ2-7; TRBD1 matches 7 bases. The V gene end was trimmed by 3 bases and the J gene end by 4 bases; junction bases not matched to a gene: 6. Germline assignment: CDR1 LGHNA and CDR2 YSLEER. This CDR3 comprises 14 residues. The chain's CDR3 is CASSQKTGMYEQYF. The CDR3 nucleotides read TGCGCCAGCAGCCAGAAGACAGGGATGTACGAGCAGTACTTC.

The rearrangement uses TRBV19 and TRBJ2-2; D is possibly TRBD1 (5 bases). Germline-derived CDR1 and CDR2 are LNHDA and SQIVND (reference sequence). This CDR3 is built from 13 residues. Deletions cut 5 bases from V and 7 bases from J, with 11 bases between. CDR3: CASSGQQVGELFF. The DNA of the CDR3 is TGTGCCAGTAGTGGGCAACAGGTCGGGGAGCTGTTTTTT.

The DNA for the CDR3 is TGCGCCAGCAGCTCCGGCCCGGGGAACACTGAAGCTTTCTTT. This sequence encodes CASSSGPGNTEAFF. The chain is built from TRBV5-1 and TRBJ1-1; D is undetermined. The CDR3 has 14 residues. Germline values: CDR1 SGHRS, CDR2 YFSETQ. V lost 3 bases and J 1 base, leaving 10 bases between the germline ends. The variable domain in full, completed from reference TRBV5-1 and TRBJ1-1, reads KAGVTQTPRYLIKTRGQQVTLSCSPISGHRSVSWYQQTPGQGLQFLFEYFSETQRNKGNFPGRFSGRQFSNSRSEMNVSTLELGDSALYLCASSSGPGNTEAFFGQGTRLTVV.

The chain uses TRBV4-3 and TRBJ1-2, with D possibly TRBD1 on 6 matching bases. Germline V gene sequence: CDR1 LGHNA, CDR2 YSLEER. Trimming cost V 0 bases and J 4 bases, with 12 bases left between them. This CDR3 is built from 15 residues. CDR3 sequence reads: CASSQDWAGAYGYTF. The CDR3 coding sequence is TGCGCCAGCAGCCAAGATTGGGCGGGGGCCTATGGCTACACCTTC.

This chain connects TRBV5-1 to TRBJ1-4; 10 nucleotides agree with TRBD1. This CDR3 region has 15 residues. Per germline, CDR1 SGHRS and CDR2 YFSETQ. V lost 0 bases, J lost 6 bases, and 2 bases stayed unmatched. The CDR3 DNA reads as TGCGCCAGCAGCTTGGGACAGGGGGCTTATGAAAAACTGTTTTTT. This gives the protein CASSLGQGAYEKLFF.

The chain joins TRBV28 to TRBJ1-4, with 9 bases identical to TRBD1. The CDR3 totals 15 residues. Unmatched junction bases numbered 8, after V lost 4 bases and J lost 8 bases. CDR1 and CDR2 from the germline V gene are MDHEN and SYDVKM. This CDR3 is CASSSWGQGGEKLFF. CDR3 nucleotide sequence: TGTGCCAGCAGTTCATGGGGACAGGGAGGCGAAAAACTGTTTTTT.

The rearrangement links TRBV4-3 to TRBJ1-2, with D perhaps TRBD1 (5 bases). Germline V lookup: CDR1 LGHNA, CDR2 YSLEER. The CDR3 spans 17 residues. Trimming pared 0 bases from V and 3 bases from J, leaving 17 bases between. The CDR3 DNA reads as TGCGCCAGCAGCCAAGATCGGGGCGGGGATTTTTACTATGGCTACACCTTC. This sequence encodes CASSQDRGGDFYYGYTF.

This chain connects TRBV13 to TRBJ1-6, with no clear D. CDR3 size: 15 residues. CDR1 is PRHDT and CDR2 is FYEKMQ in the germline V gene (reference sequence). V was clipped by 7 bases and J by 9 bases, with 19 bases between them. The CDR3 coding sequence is TGTGCCAGCAACTGGGGTGGAAACGGAGGTTCACCCCTCCACTTT. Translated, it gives CASNWGGNGGSPLHF.

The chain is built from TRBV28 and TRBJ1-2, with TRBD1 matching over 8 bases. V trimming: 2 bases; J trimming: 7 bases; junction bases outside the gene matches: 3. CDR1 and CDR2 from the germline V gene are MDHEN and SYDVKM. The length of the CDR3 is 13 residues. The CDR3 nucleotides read TGTGCCAGCAGTTTAATCAGGGGGCCTGGCTACACCTTC. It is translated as CASSLIRGPGYTF.